This passage covers 27 T cell receptor beta chains from one sample sequenced in a study of long-term antiretroviral therapy in people with HIV. They ran version v3.0 of the immunoSEQ assay at survey level. Assay: immunoSEQ multiplex PCR; the TCRdb copy retains only in-frame clones and omits some. The sample holds around 31,000 clones, approximately 91% seen once. This material consisted of unsorted PBMCs, taken roughly 5 years before starting antiretroviral therapy. The receptors originated from a man aged 45-60 years with HIV.

The V call is TRBV27, the J call TRBJ2-7; no reliable D call. The V end was cut by 8 bases, the J end by 1 base, with 12 bases between. From germline, CDR1 is MNHEY and CDR2 SMNVEV (reference sequence). The CDR3 length is 13 residues. CDR3 amino acids: CASSLDLSYEQYF. The CDR3 DNA sequence: TGTGCCAGCTCTCTCGACCTTTCCTACGAGCAGTACTTC.

This chain joins TRBV7-3 and TRBJ1-3; the D is unclear. The CDR3 contains 15 residues. V lost 7 bases, J lost 2 bases, and 15 bases lay in between. Germline-derived CDR1 and CDR2 are SGHTA and FQGTGA. The CDR3 loop is CASTGYSGPGNTIYF. The CDR3 region has the DNA TGTGCCAGCACCGGATATTCCGGGCCTGGAAACACCATATATTTT.

V and J are TRBV5-6 and TRBJ2-5, with 14 bases lining up with TRBD2. J gave up 2 bases and V 6 bases, and 3 bases lay outside the gene matches. Germline values: CDR1 SGHDT, CDR2 YYEEEE. This CDR3 comprises 15 residues. The CDR3 protein is CASTGTSGSQETQYF. Written as DNA, the CDR3 is TGTGCCAGCACCGGGACTAGCGGGAGTCAAGAGACCCAGTACTTC.

This chain joins TRBV9 and TRBJ2-5; D is possibly TRBD2 (6 bases). This CDR3 spans 16 amino acids. Germline values: CDR1 SGDLS, CDR2 YYNGEE. Between the trimmed V and J ends, which lost 0 bases and 4 bases, there was a span of 16 bases. CDR3 DNA: TGTGCCAGCAGCGTAGGGGTAGTGGCGGGGATAGAGACCCAGTACTTC. It encodes CASSVGVVAGIETQYF.

The rearrangement uses TRBV6-6 and TRBJ2-5; the match to TRBD1 covers 9 bases. CDR1 MNHNY and CDR2 SVGAGI come from the germline V gene (reference sequence). The CDR3 sequence is 16 residues long. V was pared by 3 bases and J by 1 base, with 6 bases of the junction left unmatched. The CDR3 DNA reads TGTGCCAGCAGTTATCGGACAGGGGTGACCCAAGAGACCCAGTACTTC. This encodes CASSYRTGVTQETQYF.

The sample holds one count of this clone. The genes are TRBV15 and TRBJ2-5; the match to TRBD2 covers 13 bases. The germline CDR1 and CDR2 sequences are LNHNV and YYDKDF (reference sequence). Unmatched junction bases numbered 6, after V lost 1 base and J lost 4 bases. CDR3 length equals 17 residues. CDR3 in amino acids: CATSRGPGLAGLETQYF. CDR3 nucleotides: TGTGCCACCAGCAGAGGCCCGGGACTAGCGGGGCTAGAGACCCAGTACTTC.

This clone appeared a single time. The genes are TRBV4-1 and TRBJ2-2; 8 nucleotides agree with TRBD1. The trim removed 1 base at V and 5 bases at J, leaving 9 bases unmatched. CDR1 and CDR2 from the germline V gene are MGHRA and YSYEKL. This CDR3 is built from 17 residues. CDR3 nucleotides: TGCGCCAGCAGCCAAGCGACAGGGGAGGCAGGGACCGGGGAGCTGTTTTTT. Its protein is CASSQATGEAGTGELFF.

The gene calls are TRBV7-2 and TRBJ1-5, with 7 bases aligning to TRBD1. Germline V lookup: CDR1 SGHTA, CDR2 FQGNSA. CDR3 size: 15 residues. V shed 4 bases, J shed 3 bases, and the junction held 6 bases outside the gene matches. Here the CDR3 reads CASSWGGTDNQPQHF. CDR3 in DNA: TGTGCCAGCAGCTGGGGAGGGACAGACAATCAGCCCCAGCATTTT. The complete variable domain, with remaining parts taken from reference TRBV7-2 and TRBJ1-5, reads GAGVSQSPSNKVTEKGKDVELRCDPISGHTALYWYRQSLGQGLEFLIYFQGNSAPDKSGLPSDRFSAERTGGSVSTLTIQRTQQEDSAVYLCASSWGGTDNQPQHFGDGTRLSIL.

The chain has TRBV7-2 and TRBJ2-7; 9 bases align to TRBD1. The germline gives CDR1 SGHTA, CDR2 FQGNSA. The CDR3 length is 15 residues. J was trimmed by 2 bases and V by 5 bases; bases with no gene match: 7. The CDR3: CASSRTGQGTYEQYF. As DNA, the CDR3 is TGTGCCAGCAGCCGAACGGGACAGGGTACCTACGAGCAGTACTTC. Together with reference TRBV7-2 and TRBJ2-7, the CDR3 gives the full variable domain: GAGVSQSPSNKVTEKGKDVELRCDPISGHTALYWYRQSLGQGLEFLIYFQGNSAPDKSGLPSDRFSAERTGGSVSTLTIQRTQQEDSAVYLCASSRTGQGTYEQYFGPGTRLTVT.

The chain has TRBV27 and TRBJ2-7; 7 positions agree with TRBD1. The CDR3 has 17 amino acids. The V segment lost 0 bases and the J segment 3 bases; nucleotides outside the gene matches: 11. Germline V lookup: CDR1 MNHEY, CDR2 SMNVEV (reference sequence). The CDR3 is CASSLSLTGKLGYEQYF. For the CDR3, the DNA is TGTGCCAGCAGTTTATCCCTGACAGGGAAGTTAGGCTACGAGCAGTACTTC.

This chain uses TRBV19 with TRBJ2-3; 10 nucleotides line up with TRBD2. Germline lookup yields CDR1 LNHDA and CDR2 SQIVND (reference sequence). The trim removed 5 bases at V and 8 bases at J, leaving 10 bases unmatched. This CDR3 spans 15 amino acids. The CDR3 region is CASSPGLAVAGTQYF. CDR3 DNA: TGTGCCAGTAGTCCAGGACTAGCGGTGGCGGGTACGCAGTATTTT. Supplemented by reference TRBV19 and TRBJ2-3, the full variable domain reads DGGITQSPKYLFRKEGQNVTLSCEQNLNHDAMYWYRQDPGQGLRLIYYSQIVNDFQKGDIAEGYSVSREKKESFPLTVTSAQKNPTAFYLCASSPGLAVAGTQYFGPGTRLTVL.

The rearrangement joins TRBV6-9 to TRBJ1-6; no clear D. The V end lost 7 bases, the J end lost 8 bases, and 9 bases lay between the germline ends. This CDR3 is built from 12 residues. Germline-derived CDR1 and CDR2 are MNHGY and SVAAGI. CDR3 in DNA: TGTGCCAGCATAACCGGATATTCACCCCTCCACTTT. This encodes CASITGYSPLHF.

V usage is TRBV5-4 and J usage is TRBJ1-1; D gene unclear. V gave up 4 bases and J gave up 1 base, with 14 bases separating them. Germline V gene sequence: CDR1 SGHNT, CDR2 YYREEE (reference sequence). The CDR3 sequence is 15 residues long. The CDR3 spells CASSQPGGQNTEAFF. The CDR3 coding sequence is TGTGCCAGCAGCCAACCTGGAGGGCAGAACACTGAAGCTTTCTTT.

The V and J genes are TRBV7-8 and TRBJ2-3, with D hard to call. V was clipped by 1 base and J by 3 bases, with 11 bases between them. From germline, CDR1 is SGHVS and CDR2 FQNEAQ. There are 15 residues in the CDR3. CDR3 residues: CASSLGVGMTDTQYF. DNA of the CDR3: TGTGCCAGCAGCTTAGGTGTGGGGATGACAGATACGCAGTATTTT.

The chain carries TRBV6-5 and TRBJ1-2; D perhaps matches TRBD1 (6 bases). Trimming stripped 4 bases from V and 7 bases from J, with 19 bases between. The CDR3 is made up of 15 amino acids. Germline CDR1 reads MNHEY; CDR2 reads SVGAGI. The CDR3: CASSSFLTGSGGYTF. Here the CDR3 DNA reads TGTGCCAGCAGTTCTTTCCTCACAGGGTCAGGTGGCTACACCTTC.

Only one count was recorded for this clone. V and J are TRBV7-9 and TRBJ2-1; 7 bases agree with TRBD1. V lost 2 bases and J lost 10; bases outside the gene matches: 14. The CDR3 is 16 residues long. Germline V gene lookup returns CDR1 SEHNR and CDR2 FQNEAQ (reference sequence). The CDR3 DNA follows: TGTGCCAGCAGCTTACCGTACGATGAAACAGGGGCCGAGCAGTTCTTC. Translated: CASSLPYDETGAEQFF.

This chain links TRBV18 with TRBJ1-5; 9 bases match TRBD1. The CDR3 sequence is 15 residues long. Germline V gene lookup returns CDR1 KGHSH and CDR2 LQKENI. The V and J ends lost 8 bases and 5 bases, in that order; junction bases with no gene match: 10. CDR3 residues: CASAQGANSDQPQHF. CDR3 nucleotide sequence: TGTGCCAGCGCACAGGGGGCAAATTCGGATCAGCCCCAGCATTTT.

The chain employs TRBV6-6 and TRBJ2-5, with D unresolved. V lost 0 bases, J lost 0 bases, and 5 bases lay in between. CDR3 length: 14 amino acids. Looked up from germline, CDR1 is MNHNY and CDR2 is SVGAGI (reference sequence). The CDR3 nucleotides read TGTGCCAGCAGTTACTCGGGCGACCAAGAGACCCAGTACTTC. Translated, it gives CASSYSGDQETQYF.

This clone was observed once. The gene calls are TRBV27 and TRBJ2-2; D assignment may be TRBD1 or TRBD2 (5 bases each). CDR3 size: 14 residues. The V end was cut by 0 bases, the J end by 7 bases, with 9 bases between. The germline V gene encodes CDR1 MNHEY and CDR2 SMNVEV (reference sequence). The CDR3 spells CASSLSGTGGELFF. The CDR3 DNA reads as TGTGCCAGCAGTTTATCCGGGACGGGCGGGGAGCTGTTTTTT.

The chain combines TRBV5-4 with TRBJ1-5; a weak D match, TRBD1 (5 bases). Germline V gives CDR1 SGHNT, CDR2 YYREEE (reference sequence). The CDR3 spans 16 residues. The V and J ends lost 1 base and 5 bases respectively, with 16 bases between them. The CDR3 spells CASSLFGREEDQPQHF. The DNA for the CDR3 is TGTGCCAGCAGCTTGTTCGGCAGGGAAGAGGATCAGCCCCAGCATTTT.

The chain employs TRBV6-5 and TRBJ2-7; the D gene is possibly TRBD2 (6 bases). This CDR3 region has 13 residues. The germline CDR1 and CDR2 sequences are MNHEY and SVGAGI. V was clipped by 10 bases and J by 4 bases, with 17 bases between them. The CDR3 DNA is TGTGCCACCCGGGACTTGACGGGGTACGAGCAGTACTTC. This codes for CATRDLTGYEQYF.

The gene calls are TRBV28 and TRBJ1-1; 7 nucleotides agree with TRBD1. Germline assignment: CDR1 MDHEN and CDR2 SYDVKM. The V segment lost 7 bases and the J segment 1 base; nucleotides outside the gene matches: 9. This CDR3 region has 15 residues. Written as DNA, the CDR3 is TGTGCCAGCAAGCCAGGGGACAGAGAGAACACTGAAGCTTTCTTT. Amino acid sequence: CASKPGDRENTEAFF.

In DNA form, the CDR3 reads TGTGCCAGCAGCTTGGGTCAGTATAGCAATCAGCCCCAGCATTTT. Translation gives CASSLGQYSNQPQHF. The rearrangement joins TRBV5-8 to TRBJ1-5, with unresolved D. Looked up from germline, CDR1 is SGHTS and CDR2 is YDEGEE. Trimming took 0 bases from V and 0 from J, leaving 7 bases between them. The CDR3 totals 15 residues.

The V call is TRBV7-9, the J call TRBJ1-5, with 9 bases fitting TRBD1. This CDR3 spans 15 amino acids. V lost 2 bases and J lost 5; bases outside the gene matches: 4. Germline lookup yields CDR1 SEHNR and CDR2 FQNEAQ (reference sequence). CDR3 region: CASSLSDRGDQPQHF. The CDR3 DNA is TGTGCCAGCAGCTTATCGGACAGGGGAGATCAGCCCCAGCATTTT.

The DNA of the CDR3 is TGTGCCAGCAGCTGGAGACAGGGGGCTTGGGAGCAGTACTTC. Residues: CASSWRQGAWEQYF. The chain uses TRBV7-2 and TRBJ2-7; TRBD1 matches at 10 bases. V lost 4 bases to trimming and J lost 7 bases; unmatched junction nucleotides: 7. This CDR3 is 14 amino acids long. CDR1 is SGHTA and CDR2 is FQGNSA in the germline V gene.

The chain has TRBV11-2 and TRBJ2-7; 8 bases map to TRBD2. The V segment lost 1 base and the J segment 4 bases; nucleotides outside the gene matches: 9. The CDR3 is 16 residues long. CDR1 is SGHAT and CDR2 is FQNNGV in the germline V gene. CDR3 bases: TGTGCCAGCAGCTTAGGGTACAGCGGGGGAGAGTACGAGCAGTACTTC. Its protein is CASSLGYSGGEYEQYF.

The V gene is TRBV30, the J gene TRBJ2-7; unclear D gene. The V end lost 5 bases, the J end lost 0 bases, and 11 bases lay between the germline ends. CDR3 length: 13 amino acids. CDR1 GTSNPN and CDR2 SVGIG come from the germline V gene (reference sequence). CDR3 protein: CAWSRGGSYEQYF. CDR3 DNA: TGTGCCTGGTCCCGAGGCGGCTCCTACGAGCAGTACTTC.